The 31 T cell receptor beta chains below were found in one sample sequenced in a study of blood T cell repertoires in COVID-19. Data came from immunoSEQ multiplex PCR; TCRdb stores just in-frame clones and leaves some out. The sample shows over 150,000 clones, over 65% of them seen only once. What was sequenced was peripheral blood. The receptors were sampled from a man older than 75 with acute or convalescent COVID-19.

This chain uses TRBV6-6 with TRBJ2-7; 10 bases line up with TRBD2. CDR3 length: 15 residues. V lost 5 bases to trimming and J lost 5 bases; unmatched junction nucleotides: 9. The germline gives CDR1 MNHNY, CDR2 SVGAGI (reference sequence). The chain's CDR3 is CASSPHASGGDEQYF. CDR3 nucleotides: TGTGCCAGCAGTCCACATGCTAGCGGGGGAGACGAGCAGTACTTC.

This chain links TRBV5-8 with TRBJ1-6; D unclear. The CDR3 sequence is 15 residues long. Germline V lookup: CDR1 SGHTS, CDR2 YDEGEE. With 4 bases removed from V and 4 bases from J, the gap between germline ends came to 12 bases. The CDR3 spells CASSPSVGYNSPLHF. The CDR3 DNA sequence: TGTGCCAGCAGCCCCTCGGTCGGTTATAATTCACCCCTCCACTTT.

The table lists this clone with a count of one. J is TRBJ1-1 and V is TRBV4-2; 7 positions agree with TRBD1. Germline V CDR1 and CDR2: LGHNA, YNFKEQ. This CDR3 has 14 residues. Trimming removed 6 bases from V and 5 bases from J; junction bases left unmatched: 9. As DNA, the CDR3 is TGTGCCAGCAGATTCGAGACAGGGAGTACTGAAGCTTTCTTT. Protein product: CASRFETGSTEAFF.

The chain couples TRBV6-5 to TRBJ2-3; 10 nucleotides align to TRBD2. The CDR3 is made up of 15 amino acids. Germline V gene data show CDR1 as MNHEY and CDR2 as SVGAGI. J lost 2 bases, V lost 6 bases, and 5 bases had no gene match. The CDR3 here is CASRRSGGATDTQYF. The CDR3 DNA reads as TGTGCCAGCAGAAGAAGCGGGGGGGCCACAGATACGCAGTATTTT.

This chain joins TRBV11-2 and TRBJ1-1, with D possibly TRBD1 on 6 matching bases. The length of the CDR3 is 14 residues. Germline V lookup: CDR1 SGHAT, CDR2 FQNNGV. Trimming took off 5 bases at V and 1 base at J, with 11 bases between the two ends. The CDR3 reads CASSLGQSNTEAFF. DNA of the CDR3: TGTGCCAGCAGCCTAGGACAGTCGAACACTGAAGCTTTCTTT.

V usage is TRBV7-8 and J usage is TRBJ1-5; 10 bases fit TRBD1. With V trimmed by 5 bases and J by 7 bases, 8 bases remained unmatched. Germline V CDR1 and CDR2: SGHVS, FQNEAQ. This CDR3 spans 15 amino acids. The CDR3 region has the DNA TGTGCCAGCAGCCGACAGGGGGCCTCACGGCAGCCCCAGCATTTT. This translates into CASSRQGASRQPQHF.

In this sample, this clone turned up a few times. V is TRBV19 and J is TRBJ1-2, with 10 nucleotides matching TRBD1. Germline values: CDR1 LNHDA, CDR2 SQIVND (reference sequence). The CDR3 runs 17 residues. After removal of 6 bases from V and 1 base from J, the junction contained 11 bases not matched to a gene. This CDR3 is CASRKDRDRGFNYGYTF. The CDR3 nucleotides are TGTGCCAGTAGGAAGGACCGGGACAGGGGTTTTAACTATGGCTACACCTTC.

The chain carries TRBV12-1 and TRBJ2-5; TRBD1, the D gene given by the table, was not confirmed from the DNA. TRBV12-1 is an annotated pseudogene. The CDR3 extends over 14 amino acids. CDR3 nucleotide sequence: TGTGCCAGCGCCAGACAGCTTGGGCAAGAGACCCAGTACTTC. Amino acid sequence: CASARQLGQETQYF.

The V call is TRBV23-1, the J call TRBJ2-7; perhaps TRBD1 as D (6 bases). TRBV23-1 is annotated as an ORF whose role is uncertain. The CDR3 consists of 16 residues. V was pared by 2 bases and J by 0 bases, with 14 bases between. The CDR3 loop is CASSQVGQLLSYEQYV. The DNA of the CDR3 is TGCGCCAGCAGTCAAGTGGGACAATTGCTCTCCTACGAGCAGTACGTC.

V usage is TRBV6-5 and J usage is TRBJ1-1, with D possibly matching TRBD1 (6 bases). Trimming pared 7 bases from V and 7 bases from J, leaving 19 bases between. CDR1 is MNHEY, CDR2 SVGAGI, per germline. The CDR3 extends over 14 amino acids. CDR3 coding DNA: TGTGCCAGCAAAACGGGACACTCGGCCCTTGAAGCTTTCTTT. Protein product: CASKTGHSALEAFF.

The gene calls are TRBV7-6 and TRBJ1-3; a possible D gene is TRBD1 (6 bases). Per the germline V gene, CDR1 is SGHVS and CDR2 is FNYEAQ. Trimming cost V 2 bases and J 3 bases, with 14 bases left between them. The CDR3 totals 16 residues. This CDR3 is CASSLSRPDSGNTIYF. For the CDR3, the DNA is TGTGCCAGCAGCTTAAGCCGCCCGGACAGTGGAAACACCATATATTTT.

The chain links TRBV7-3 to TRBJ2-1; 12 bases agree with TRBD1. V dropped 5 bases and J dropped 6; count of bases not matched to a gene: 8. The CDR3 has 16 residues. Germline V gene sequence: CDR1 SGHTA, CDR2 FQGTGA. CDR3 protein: CASSVSGTGGLNEQFF. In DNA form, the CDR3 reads TGTGCCAGCAGCGTTTCCGGGACAGGGGGCCTCAATGAGCAGTTCTTC. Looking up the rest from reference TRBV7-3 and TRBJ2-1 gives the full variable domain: GAGVSQTPSNKVTEKGKYVELRCDPISGHTALYWYRQSLGQGPEFLIYFQGTGAADDSGLPNDRFFAVRPEGSVSTLKIQRTERGDSAVYLCASSVSGTGGLNEQFFGPGTRLTVL.

CDR3 in amino acids: CASSPYPTGDYGYTF. CDR3 DNA: TGTGCCAGTAGTCCCTACCCAACAGGGGACTATGGCTACACCTTC. V gene TRBV19 combines with J gene TRBJ1-2, with 7 bases fitting TRBD1. This CDR3 region has 15 residues. The germline CDR1 and CDR2 sequences are LNHDA and SQIVND (reference sequence). With V trimmed by 5 bases and J by 3 bases, 9 bases remained unmatched.

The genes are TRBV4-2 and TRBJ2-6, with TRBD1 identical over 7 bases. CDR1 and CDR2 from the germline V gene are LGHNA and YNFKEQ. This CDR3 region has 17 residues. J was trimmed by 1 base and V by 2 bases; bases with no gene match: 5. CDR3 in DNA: TGTGCCAGCAGCCAAAGCCGGGACAGTTCTGGGGCCAACGTCCTGACTTTC. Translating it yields CASSQSRDSSGANVLTF.

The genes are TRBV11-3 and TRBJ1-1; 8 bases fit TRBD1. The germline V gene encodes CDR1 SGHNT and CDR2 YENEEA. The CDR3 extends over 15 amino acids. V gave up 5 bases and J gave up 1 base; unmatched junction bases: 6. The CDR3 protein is CASSPGTGQNTEAFF. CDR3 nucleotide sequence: TGTGCCAGCAGCCCCGGGACAGGACAGAACACTGAAGCTTTCTTT.

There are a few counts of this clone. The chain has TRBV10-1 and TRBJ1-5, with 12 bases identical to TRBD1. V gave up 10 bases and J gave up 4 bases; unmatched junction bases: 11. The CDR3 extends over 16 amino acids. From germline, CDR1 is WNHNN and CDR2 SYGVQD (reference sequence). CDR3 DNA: TGCGCCACCCCGGTGGGGACAGGGGGCTCGAATCAGCCCCAGCATTTT. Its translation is CATPVGTGGSNQPQHF.

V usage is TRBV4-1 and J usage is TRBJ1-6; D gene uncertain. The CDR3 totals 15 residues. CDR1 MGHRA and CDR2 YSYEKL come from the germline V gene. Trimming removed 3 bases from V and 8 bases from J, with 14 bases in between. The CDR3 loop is CASSQQSFSDSPLHF. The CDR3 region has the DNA TGCGCCAGCAGCCAGCAGTCCTTTTCAGATTCACCCCTCCACTTT.

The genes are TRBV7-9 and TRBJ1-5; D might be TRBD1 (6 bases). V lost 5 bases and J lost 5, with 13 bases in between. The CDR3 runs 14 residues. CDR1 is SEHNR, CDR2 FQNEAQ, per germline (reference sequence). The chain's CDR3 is CASSPQQGDQPQHF. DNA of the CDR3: TGTGCCAGCAGCCCCCAACAGGGAGATCAGCCCCAGCATTTT.

The CDR3 reads CASSYGSDFPYTF. The CDR3 DNA follows: TGTGCCAGCAGTTACGGTTCGGACTTCCCCTACACCTTC. This chain links TRBV6-2 or TRBV6-3 with TRBJ1-2; unclear D gene. The CDR3 loop spans 13 amino acids. Germline loops: CDR1 MNHEY, CDR2 SVGEGT. V was shortened by 2 bases and J by 10 bases, with 14 bases between the two germline ends.

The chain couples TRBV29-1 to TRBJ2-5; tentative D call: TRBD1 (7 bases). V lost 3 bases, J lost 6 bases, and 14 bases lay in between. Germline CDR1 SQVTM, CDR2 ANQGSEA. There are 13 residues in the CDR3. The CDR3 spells CSVEGRGRKTQYF. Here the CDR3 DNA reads TGCAGCGTTGAGGGCAGGGGGAGGAAGACCCAGTACTTC.

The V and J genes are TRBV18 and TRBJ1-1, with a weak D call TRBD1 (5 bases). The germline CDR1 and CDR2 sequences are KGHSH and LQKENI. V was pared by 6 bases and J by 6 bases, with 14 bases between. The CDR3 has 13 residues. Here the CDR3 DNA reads TGTGCCAGCTCTTATCAGGGTCACGCTGAAGCTTTCTTT. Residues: CASSYQGHAEAFF.

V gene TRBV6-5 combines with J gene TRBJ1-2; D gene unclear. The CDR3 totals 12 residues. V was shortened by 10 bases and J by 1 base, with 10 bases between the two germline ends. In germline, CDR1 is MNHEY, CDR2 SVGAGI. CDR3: CATHGVNYGYTF. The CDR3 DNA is TGTGCCACCCACGGGGTTAACTATGGCTACACCTTC.

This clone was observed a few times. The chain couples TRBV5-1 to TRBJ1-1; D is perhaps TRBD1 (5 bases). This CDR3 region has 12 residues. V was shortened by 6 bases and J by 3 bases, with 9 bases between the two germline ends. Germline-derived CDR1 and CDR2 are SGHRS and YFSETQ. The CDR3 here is CASTTGYTEAFF. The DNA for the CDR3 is TGCGCCAGCACAACAGGCTACACTGAAGCTTTCTTT.

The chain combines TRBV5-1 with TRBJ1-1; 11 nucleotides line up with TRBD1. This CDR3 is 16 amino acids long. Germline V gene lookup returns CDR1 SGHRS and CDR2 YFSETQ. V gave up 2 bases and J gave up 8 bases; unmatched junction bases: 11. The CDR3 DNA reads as TGCGCCAGCAGCTTTAGGGGACAGGGGGACCGGGGCGAAGCTTTCTTT. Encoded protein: CASSFRGQGDRGEAFF.

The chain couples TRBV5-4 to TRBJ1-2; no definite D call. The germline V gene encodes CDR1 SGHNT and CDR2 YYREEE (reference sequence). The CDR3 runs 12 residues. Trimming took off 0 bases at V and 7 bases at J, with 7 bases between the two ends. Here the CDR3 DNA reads TGTGCCAGCAGCTTGGTCGGGGTTGGCTACACCTTC. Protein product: CASSLVGVGYTF.

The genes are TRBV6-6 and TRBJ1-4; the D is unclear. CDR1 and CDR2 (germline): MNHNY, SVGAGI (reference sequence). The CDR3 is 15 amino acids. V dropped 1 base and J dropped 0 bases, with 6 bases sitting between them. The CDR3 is CASSYYGATNEKLFF. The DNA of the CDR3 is TGTGCCAGCAGTTACTACGGGGCAACTAATGAAAAACTGTTTTTT.

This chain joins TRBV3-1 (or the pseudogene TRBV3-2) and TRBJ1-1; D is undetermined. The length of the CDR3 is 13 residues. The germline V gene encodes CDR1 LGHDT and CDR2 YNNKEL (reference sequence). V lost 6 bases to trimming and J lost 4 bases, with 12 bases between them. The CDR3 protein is CASSGLGGTEAFF. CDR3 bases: TGTGCCAGCAGTGGCCTTGGAGGCACTGAAGCTTTCTTT.

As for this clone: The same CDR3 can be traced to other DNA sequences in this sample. The CDR3 bases are TGCGCCAGCAGCCGGGACAGGGAAGAGACCCAGTACTTC. As protein: CASSRDREETQYF. This chain joins TRBV5-1 and TRBJ2-5, with 9 bases matching TRBD1. Germline lookup yields CDR1 SGHRS and CDR2 YFSETQ. Trimming at V came to 4 bases and at J to 3 bases, leaving 1 base not matched to a gene. The CDR3 is 13 amino acids.

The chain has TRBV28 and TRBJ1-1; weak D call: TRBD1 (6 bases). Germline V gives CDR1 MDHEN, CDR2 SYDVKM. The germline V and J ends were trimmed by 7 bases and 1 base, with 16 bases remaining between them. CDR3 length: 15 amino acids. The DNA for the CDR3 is TGTGCCAGCACCCAAGGGGGGGGTGCGAACACTGAAGCTTTCTTT. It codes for CASTQGGGANTEAFF. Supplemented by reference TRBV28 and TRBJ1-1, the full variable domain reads DVKVTQSSRYLVKRTGEKVFLECVQDMDHENMFWYRQDPGLGLRLIYFSYDVKMKEKGDIPEGYSVSREKKERFSLILESASTNQTSMYLCASTQGGGANTEAFFGQGTRLTVV.

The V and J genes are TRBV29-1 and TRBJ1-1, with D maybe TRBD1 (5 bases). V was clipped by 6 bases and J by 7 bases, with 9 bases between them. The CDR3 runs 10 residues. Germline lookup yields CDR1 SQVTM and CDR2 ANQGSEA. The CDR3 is CSVRTGEAFF. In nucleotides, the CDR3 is TGCAGCGTGCGAACAGGTGAAGCTTTCTTT.

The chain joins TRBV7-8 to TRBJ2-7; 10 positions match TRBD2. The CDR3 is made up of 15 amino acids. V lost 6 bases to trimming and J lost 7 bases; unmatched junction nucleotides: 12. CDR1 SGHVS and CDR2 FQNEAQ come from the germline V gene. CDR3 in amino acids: CASSRGGLATGEQYV. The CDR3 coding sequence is TGTGCCAGCAGTAGGGGGGGACTAGCGACCGGAGAGCAGTACGTC.